The rows below give T cell receptor beta chains drawn from one sample of a study of blood T cell repertoires in COVID-19. The repertoire was sequenced with immunoSEQ multiplex PCR; TCRdb's copy has only in-frame clones and lacks some. The sample includes roughly 200,000 clones, about 88% of them seen just once. The sample consisted of peripheral blood. The receptors here all came from a woman in her twenties or thirties with active or convalescent COVID-19. CDR3s include the opening cysteine and the closing phenylalanine or tryptophan.

v_call	j_call	cdr3_aa
TRBV6-2/TRBV6-3	TRBJ1-1	CASSYVWNTEAFF
TRBV12-3/TRBV12-4	TRBJ1-1	CASSFRSGTEAFF
TRBV5-1	TRBJ1-1	CASSLVVNTEAFF
TRBV19	TRBJ1-5	CASSRGQGANSNQPQHF
TRBV19	TRBJ2-1	CASSTLQGLAGNEQFF
TRBV27	TRBJ1-6	CASRVGYNSPLHF
TRBV11-2	TRBJ2-5	CASSLGTQIGGQETQYF
TRBV29-1	TRBJ2-5	CSVEWRLAEETQYF
TRBV7-6	TRBJ2-1	CASSLYSGRGDNEQFF
TRBV19	TRBJ1-2	CASNRRDRVYGYTF
TRBV5-1	TRBJ1-1	CASSLGTALNTEAFF
TRBV28	TRBJ1-1	CASSPPGQRNTEAFF
TRBV7-9	TRBJ1-4	CASGRDRGGEKLFF
TRBV7-9	TRBJ2-3	CASSPSGPDTQYF
TRBV6-5	TRBJ2-1	CASSYSGRGRNEQFF
TRBV5-4	TRBJ2-7	CASSLAGLHYEQYF
TRBV11-2	TRBJ2-3	CAVLQRDLNTDTQYF
TRBV6-1	TRBJ1-4	CASSEAGSGLEKLFF
TRBV2	TRBJ2-7	CASSERQGAYEQYF
TRBV10-2	TRBJ1-3	CASRPGASSGNTIYF
TRBV10-1	TRBJ2-7	CASSELLPAGAGNEQYF
TRBV18	TRBJ1-1	CASSPPAGNTEAFF
TRBV5-1	TRBJ1-1	CASSPQGWTEAFF
TRBV19	TRBJ2-5	CASGTSGGQETQYF
TRBV19	TRBJ1-1	CASSPQGRNTEAFF
TRBV18	TRBJ1-1	CASDSGQFFEAFF
TRBV5-4	TRBJ2-3	CASSPGTSGGWSTDTQYF
TRBV5-1	TRBJ1-2	CASSLVGHLNYGYTF
TRBV11-3	TRBJ1-6	CASSLADNSPLHF
TRBV9	TRBJ1-1	CASSVDDDSEAFF
TRBV28	TRBJ1-2	CASLLGRGRYGYTF
TRBV9	TRBJ1-1	CASSVSGATEAFF